The 12 T cell receptor beta chains presented below share a single source sample, sequenced in a study of blood T cells in healthy people across ages. Through a sample-barcoded 5' primer and a J-beta primer mix, a second PCR was run for roughly 7 to 11 cycles. TCRdb analysed the 5' RACE reads with MiXCR anew, one entry per CDR3 protein. This sample yields 850,000 to 950,000 distinct CDR3 sequences, of which 25% to 35% are seen a single time; about 18% belongs to the top ten. Sequencing was performed on blood. The receptors derive from an elderly woman in good health.

At least ten counts were recorded for this clonotype. The J gene is TRBJ2-6, the V gene TRBV6-6; the D is unclear. CDR3 size: 13 residues. V was clipped by 2 bases and J by 3 bases, with 2 bases between them. Germline V gives CDR1 MNHNY, CDR2 SVGAGI (reference sequence). DNA of the CDR3: TGTGCCAGCAGTTACCTTGGGGCCAACGTCCTGACTTTC. Protein: CASSYLGANVLTF.

The genes are TRBV7-2 and TRBJ2-2; 9 nucleotides match TRBD1. The germline CDR1 and CDR2 sequences are SGHTA and FQGNSA. Trimming took 6 bases from V and 5 from J; bases not matched to a gene: 19. CDR3 length: 19 amino acids. CDR3 DNA: TGTGCCAGCAGGTCTCCGCGGGACAGGGCCTCCTCTAGGACCGGGGAGCTGTTTTTT. Encoded protein: CASRSPRDRASSRTGELFF.

The V and J genes are TRBV5-1 and TRBJ2-2; D unclear. There are 13 residues in the CDR3. Germline values: CDR1 SGHRS, CDR2 YFSETQ. Trimming took off 0 bases at V and 4 bases at J, with 4 bases between the two ends. CDR3 protein: CASSLDSTGELFF. The CDR3 nucleotides read TGCGCCAGCAGCTTGGATAGCACCGGGGAGCTGTTTTTT.

This clonotype has at least ten counts. This chain connects TRBV20-1 to TRBJ1-1; possibly TRBD1 for D (5 bases). This CDR3 is 12 amino acids long. V was clipped by 6 bases and J by 0 bases, with 8 bases between them. Looked up from germline, CDR1 is DFQATT and CDR2 is SNEGSKA (reference sequence). CDR3: CSATDMNTEAFF. The CDR3 DNA reads TGCAGTGCGACAGACATGAACACTGAAGCTTTCTTT.

The chain has TRBV20-1 and TRBJ1-2; TRBD1 might be the D (5 bases). The CDR3 extends over 14 amino acids. Trimming removed 6 bases at V and 4 bases at J, with 18 bases between. CDR1 is DFQATT, CDR2 SNEGSKA, per germline (reference sequence). The CDR3 DNA sequence: TGCAGTGCACCGGGGGGTTCTCCCACCTATGGCTACACCTTC. Protein: CSAPGGSPTYGYTF.

This clonotype turned up a few times. The gene calls are TRBV28 and TRBJ2-7, with D possibly being TRBD2 (7 bases). Germline V lookup: CDR1 MDHEN, CDR2 SYDVKM. V shed 5 bases and J shed 7 bases, with 18 bases lying between them. The CDR3 has 14 amino acids. As DNA, the CDR3 is TGTGCCAGCAGTGAAGGGGGGGTGGACTTGGAGCAGTACTTC. This encodes CASSEGGVDLEQYF. Together with reference TRBV28 and TRBJ2-7, the CDR3 gives the full variable domain: DVKVTQSSRYLVKRTGEKVFLECVQDMDHENMFWYRQDPGLGLRLIYFSYDVKMKEKGDIPEGYSVSREKKERFSLILESASTNQTSMYLCASSEGGVDLEQYFGPGTRLTVT.

This clonotype was recorded at least ten times. V and J are TRBV15 and TRBJ2-6; D remains unclear. V lost 3 bases and J lost 0, with 9 bases in between. CDR3 length: 16 amino acids. Looked up from germline, CDR1 is LNHNV and CDR2 is YYDKDF (reference sequence). The CDR3 DNA follows: TGTGCCACCAGCAGGGACCTTTACTCTGGGGCCAACGTCCTGACTTTC. Translated: CATSRDLYSGANVLTF.

The chain joins TRBV12-3 or TRBV12-4 to TRBJ2-2, with D possibly being TRBD1 (7 bases). The CDR3 loop spans 14 amino acids. V dropped 11 bases and J dropped 1 base, with 14 bases sitting between them. This CDR3 is CAGQASENTGELFF. For the CDR3, the DNA is TGTGCCGGACAGGCTAGCGAGAACACCGGGGAGCTGTTTTTT.

This clonotype was detected many times. V is TRBV12-3 or TRBV12-4 and J is TRBJ1-2; D unclear. This CDR3 is 13 amino acids long. V dropped 4 bases and J dropped 4 bases, with 10 bases sitting between them. The CDR3 bases are TGTGCCAGCAGTTGGAGGGCTTCCTATGGCTACACCTTC. Its translation is CASSWRASYGYTF.

This clonotype was counted many times. V is TRBV20-1 and J is TRBJ2-1; possibly TRBD2 for D (5 bases). The germline V and J ends were trimmed by 3 bases and 5 bases, with 20 bases remaining between them. The CDR3 runs to 16 residues. Looked up from germline, CDR1 is DFQATT and CDR2 is SNEGSKA (reference sequence). CDR3 region: CSASLFSSGKNNEQFF. CDR3 DNA sequence: TGCAGTGCTAGCCTCTTTTCCAGCGGTAAAAACAATGAGCAGTTCTTC.

This clonotype was detected many times. The chain employs TRBV29-1 and TRBJ2-1; no definite D call. CDR3 length: 13 residues. Trimming took 8 bases from V and 0 from J, leaving 11 bases between them. CDR1 and CDR2 (germline): SQVTM, ANQGSEA. Here the CDR3 reads CSTTESSYNEQFF. CDR3 sequence (DNA): TGCAGCACAACAGAGAGCTCCTACAATGAGCAGTTCTTC.

This clonotype occurred many times. V gene TRBV7-9 combines with J gene TRBJ1-4; D might be TRBD1 (5 bases). Germline V CDR1 and CDR2: SEHNR, FQNEAQ (reference sequence). This CDR3 comprises 15 residues. V was cut by 2 bases and J by 5 bases, with 12 bases left in between. The CDR3 nucleotides read TGTGCCAGCAGCTTAAGCGGGACGGGGAATGAAAAACTGTTTTTT. Protein sequence: CASSLSGTGNEKLFF. Full variable domain (rest looked up from reference TRBV7-9 and TRBJ1-4): DTGVSQNPRHKITKRGQNVTFRCDPISEHNRLYWYRQTLGQGPEFLTYFQNEAQLEKSRLLSDRFSAERPKGSFSTLEIQRTEQGDSAMYLCASSLSGTGNEKLFFGSGTQLSVL.